What follows are 28 T cell receptor beta chains derived from one specimen sequenced in a study of T cell changes during pregnancy in multiple sclerosis (dated by TCRdb to the late 2010s). Library preparation used the immunoSEQ multiplex PCR assay. As stored in TCRdb, this immuneACCESS dataset retains in-frame rearrangements with V and J assigned. A fraction of the clones does not appear; measured against another copy, unresolved V genes explain less than half of the discrepancy, and the remainder lacks a known reason. The sample records approximately 51,000 clones, 92% of which are singletons. The leading ten clones occupy roughly 0.59% of the sample. This material consisted of CD4+ T cells from peripheral blood mononuclear cells, taken after pregnancy. The receptors were gathered from a female donor with multiple sclerosis, enrolled in a pregnancy study.

The V call is TRBV7-2, the J call TRBJ2-7; D is possibly TRBD2 (5 bases). CDR3 size: 16 residues. Looked up from germline, CDR1 is SGHTA and CDR2 is FQGNSA. Trimming left V 1 base short and J 1 base short, with 14 bases between. The CDR3: CASSLEAAGLSYEQYF. CDR3 coding DNA: TGTGCCAGCAGCTTAGAGGCTGCGGGTCTTTCCTACGAGCAGTACTTC.

The J gene is TRBJ1-3, the V gene TRBV29-1; 8 bases line up with TRBD1. The CDR3 extends over 13 amino acids. J was trimmed by 4 bases and V by 6 bases; bases with no gene match: 5. Germline CDR1 reads SQVTM; CDR2 reads ANQGSEA. The CDR3 sequence is CSVRQGMGNTIYF. The CDR3 DNA reads TGCAGCGTAAGACAGGGGATGGGAAACACCATATATTTT.

V is TRBV2 and J is TRBJ2-7; D is perhaps TRBD1 (6 bases). The CDR3 spans 18 residues. Germline V lookup: CDR1 SNHLY, CDR2 FYNNEI. The ends were cut back, 1 base at V and 0 bases at J, with 19 bases in the middle. The chain's CDR3 is CASSEVFLGAEDSYEQYF. The CDR3 nucleotides are TGTGCCAGCAGTGAAGTGTTTTTGGGGGCAGAGGACTCCTACGAGCAGTACTTC.

With regard to this clone: The junction does not match germline at one end; this may be a read error. The rearrangement uses TRBV7-7 and TRBJ2-7; D not resolved. This CDR3 has 16 amino acids. The germline CDR1 and CDR2 sequences are SSHAT and FNYEAQ (reference sequence). The CDR3 here is CASSLGLCCESYEQYF. CDR3 DNA sequence: TGTGCTAGCAGCTTAGGTCTTTGCTGCGAGTCCTACGAGCAGTACTTC.

V gene TRBV2 combines with J gene TRBJ1-1; D remains unclear. V lost 4 bases and J 1 base, leaving 10 bases between the germline ends. CDR1 and CDR2 (germline): SNHLY, FYNNEI. The CDR3 runs to 14 residues. CDR3 sequence: CASSGQVRNTEAFF. The CDR3 DNA follows: TGTGCCAGCAGTGGGCAGGTTAGGAACACTGAAGCTTTCTTT. Together with reference TRBV2 and TRBJ1-1, the CDR3 gives the full variable domain: EPEVTQTPSHQVTQMGQEVILRCVPISNHLYFYWYRQILGQKVEFLVSFYNNEISEKSEIFDDQFSVERPDGSNFTLKIRSTKLEDSAMYFCASSGQVRNTEAFFGQGTRLTVV.

This chain joins TRBV10-3 and TRBJ2-4; D is perhaps TRBD2 (6 bases). V lost 10 bases to trimming and J lost 5 bases, with 24 bases between them. There are 16 residues in the CDR3. Germline CDR1 is ENHRY and CDR2 is SYGVKD. CDR3 residues: CATGDGGALRENIQYF. DNA for the CDR3: TGTGCCACCGGGGACGGAGGGGCCCTTCGCGAAAACATTCAGTACTTC.

This clone was recorded a few times. The chain is built from TRBV30 and TRBJ1-5; no firm D call. This CDR3 spans 13 amino acids. The V end was cut by 0 bases, the J end by 7 bases, with 10 bases between. The germline V gene has CDR1 GTSNPN and CDR2 SVGIG (reference sequence). The CDR3, as DNA: TGTGCCTGGAGTGTACTGGGAGAGCAGCCCCAGCATTTT. It is translated as CAWSVLGEQPQHF.

The V call is TRBV12-5, the J call TRBJ2-1, with TRBD2 identical over 7 bases. The CDR3 consists of 17 residues. Germline CDR1 and CDR2: LGHNT and FRNRAP. Trimming took 0 bases from V and 7 from J; bases not matched to a gene: 12. Here the CDR3 DNA reads TGTGCTAGTGGTTTGGTACTAGGCCAGCGGGAACAAAATGAGCAGTTCTTC. Amino acids: CASGLVLGQREQNEQFF. The full variable domain, in which reference TRBV12-5 and TRBJ2-1 provide the parts outside the CDR3, is DARVTQTPRHKVTEMGQEVTMRCQPILGHNTVFWYRQTMMQGLELLAYFRNRAPLDDSGMPKDRFSAEMPDATLATLKIQPSEPRDSAVYFCASGLVLGQREQNEQFFGPGTRLTVL.

The chain joins TRBV19 to TRBJ2-6; possible D gene TRBD1, 6 bases. Germline CDR1 reads LNHDA; CDR2 reads SQIVND (reference sequence). The CDR3 consists of 19 residues. V was cut by 6 bases and J by 0 bases, with 21 bases left in between. The CDR3 loop is CASRITNRELGSGANVLTF. The DNA for the CDR3 is TGTGCCAGTAGGATCACTAACAGGGAATTAGGCTCTGGGGCCAACGTCCTGACTTTC.

The rearrangement joins TRBV30 to TRBJ1-1, with D unresolved. Germline CDR1 and CDR2: GTSNPN and SVGIG (reference sequence). The CDR3 length is 14 residues. V was cut by 1 base and J by 5 bases, with 14 bases left in between. The DNA for the CDR3 is TGTGCCTGGAGTGGAGGACTATCGGGTACTGAAGCTTTCTTT. Its protein is CAWSGGLSGTEAFF. The entire variable domain, with the rest obtained from reference TRBV30 and TRBJ1-1, is as follows: SQTIHQWPATLVQPVGSPLSLECTVEGTSNPNLYWYRQAAGRGLQLLFYSVGIGQISSEVPQNLSASRPQDRQFILSSKKLLLSDSGFYLCAWSGGLSGTEAFFGQGTRLTVV.

This CDR3 reads CASSQDVGGGQSEFF. CDR3 nucleotide sequence: TGCGCCAGCAGCCAAGATGTGGGAGGAGGTCAGAGTGAGTTCTTC. This chain connects TRBV4-3 to TRBJ2-1; weak D call: TRBD2 (6 bases). Germline values: CDR1 LGHNA, CDR2 YSLEER. CDR3 length: 15 residues. V was clipped by 0 bases and J by 14 bases, with 20 bases between them.

The chain joins TRBV5-8 to TRBJ1-5; D gene ambiguous. The CDR3 spans 14 residues. V dropped 0 bases and J dropped 0 bases, with 4 bases sitting between them. CDR1 SGHTS and CDR2 YDEGEE come from the germline V gene. In DNA form, the CDR3 reads TGTGCCAGCAGCTTGGGTTATAGCAATCAGCCCCAGCATTTT. This codes for CASSLGYSNQPQHF.

This chain uses TRBV19 with TRBJ2-2; 7 nucleotides match TRBD1. This CDR3 spans 15 amino acids. The ends lost 8 bases at V and 2 bases at J; junction bases unmatched: 8. The germline V gene has CDR1 LNHDA and CDR2 SQIVND (reference sequence). The CDR3 reads CASSRGQPNTGELFF. CDR3 sequence (DNA): TGTGCCAGTTCCCGGGGACAGCCTAACACCGGGGAGCTGTTTTTT.

The V gene is TRBV27, the J gene TRBJ2-1; 7 positions agree with TRBD2. CDR1 is MNHEY and CDR2 is SMNVEV in the germline V gene (reference sequence). Trimming cost V 3 bases and J 3 bases; bases outside gene matches: 11. CDR3 length: 17 residues. The CDR3 is CASSFGPGRAGYNEQFF. The CDR3 DNA sequence: TGTGCCAGCAGTTTTGGACCAGGGAGGGCGGGCTACAATGAGCAGTTCTTC.

The chain is built from TRBV12-5 and TRBJ2-2, with D perhaps TRBD2 (6 bases). Trimming stripped 0 bases from V and 6 bases from J, with 23 bases between. This CDR3 contains 19 residues. Germline values: CDR1 LGHNT, CDR2 FRNRAP. CDR3 sequence reads: CASGLVQTPGVLVAGELFF. DNA of the CDR3: TGTGCTAGTGGTTTGGTACAAACTCCGGGGGTTCTAGTGGCCGGGGAGCTGTTTTTT.

The rearrangement uses TRBV7-8 and TRBJ2-3; 7 bases map to TRBD2. V lost 5 bases and J lost 7; bases outside the gene matches: 9. There are 14 residues in the CDR3. CDR1 is SGHVS, CDR2 FQNEAQ, per germline. The CDR3 coding sequence is TGTGCCAGCAGCAAGGCGACAGCGGGGTATACGCAGTATTTT. As protein: CASSKATAGYTQYF.

J is TRBJ2-2 and V is TRBV9, with 15 bases identical to TRBD2. The CDR3 is 19 residues long. V was clipped by 1 base and J by 6 bases; unmatched bases: 10. Germline assignment: CDR1 SGDLS and CDR2 YYNGEE. The CDR3 nucleotides read TGTGCCAGCAGCGTAACCCCCGGGACTAGCGGGAGGCCCCCCGGGGAGCTGTTTTTT. Amino acids: CASSVTPGTSGRPPGELFF.

This sequence joins TRBV6-5 and TRBJ2-7; D may be TRBD2 (5 bases). CDR1 and CDR2 (germline): MNHEY, SVGAGI. This CDR3 has 12 residues. Between the trimmed V and J ends, which lost 5 bases and 5 bases, there was a span of 10 bases. CDR3 loop: CASSQTRDEQYF. Written as DNA, the CDR3 is TGTGCCAGCAGTCAAACTAGAGACGAGCAGTACTTC.

The chain carries TRBV28 and TRBJ2-1; D not certain. Per the germline V gene, CDR1 is MDHEN and CDR2 is SYDVKM. The V gene lost 4 bases and the J gene lost 7 bases, with 11 bases spanning the gap. CDR3 size: 13 residues. The CDR3 region has the DNA TGTGCCAGCAGTTCCACCAACGAGAATGAGCAGTTCTTC. Its protein product is CASSSTNENEQFF.

The rearrangement joins TRBV30 to TRBJ1-4, with TRBD1 matching over 10 bases. V trimming: 3 bases; J trimming: 7 bases; junction bases outside the gene matches: 8. The CDR3 covers 15 residues. Germline CDR1 is GTSNPN and CDR2 is SVGIG (reference sequence). The DNA for the CDR3 is TGTGCCTGGAGCCCTCTGACAGGGGGCTTTGAAAAACTGTTTTTT. Translating it yields CAWSPLTGGFEKLFF. Supplemented by reference TRBV30 and TRBJ1-4, the full variable domain reads SQTIHQWPATLVQPVGSPLSLECTVEGTSNPNLYWYRQAAGRGLQLLFYSVGIGQISSEVPQNLSASRPQDRQFILSSKKLLLSDSGFYLCAWSPLTGGFEKLFFGSGTQLSVL.

V and J are TRBV27 and TRBJ2-2, with D possibly matching TRBD2 (5 bases). There are 17 residues in the CDR3. V was cut by 6 bases and J by 3 bases, with 20 bases left in between. Per the germline V gene, CDR1 is MNHEY and CDR2 is SMNVEV (reference sequence). CDR3 coding DNA: TGTGCCAGCAGGGGAGTCTCGATTAGCGTGCACACCGGGGAGCTGTTTTTT. This gives the protein CASRGVSISVHTGELFF.

The V and J genes are TRBV5-6 and TRBJ1-5; D unresolved. CDR1 and CDR2 (germline): SGHDT, YYEEEE. Trimming left V 0 bases short and J 0 bases short, with 7 bases between. The CDR3 extends over 15 amino acids. As DNA, the CDR3 is TGTGCCAGCAGCTTGGCAGCGTATAGCAATCAGCCCCAGCATTTT. Translating gives CASSLAAYSNQPQHF. Full variable domain (rest looked up from reference TRBV5-6 and TRBJ1-5): DAGVTQSPTHLIKTRGQQVTLRCSPKSGHDTVSWYQQALGQGPQFIFQYYEEEERQRGNFPDRFSGHQFPNYSSELNVNALLLGDSALYLCASSLAAYSNQPQHFGDGTRLSIL.

The chain couples TRBV19 to TRBJ1-2; TRBD1 matches at 12 bases. The CDR3 is made up of 16 amino acids. Trimming at V came to 4 bases and at J to 8 bases, leaving 11 bases not matched to a gene. Germline V gene sequence: CDR1 LNHDA, CDR2 SQIVND (reference sequence). CDR3 DNA sequence: TGTGCCAGTAGTAAGATTCCGGGACAGGGGGCGATCGGCTACACCTTC. Protein: CASSKIPGQGAIGYTF.

The chain links TRBV7-2 to TRBJ2-5, with D perhaps TRBD1 (6 bases). The CDR3 is 13 residues long. Trimming shortened V by 5 bases and J by 4 bases, and 11 bases separated the two germline ends. From germline, CDR1 is SGHTA and CDR2 FQGNSA. CDR3 DNA: TGTGCCAGCAGCCCAGGGACATCAGAGACCCAGTACTTC. Protein product: CASSPGTSETQYF.

Note on this clone: At one of its ends the junction is not consistent with the germline gene, which may arise from a read error. This sequence joins TRBV5-6 and TRBJ2-1; 15 nucleotides align to TRBD2. Germline V lookup: CDR1 SGHDT, CDR2 YYEEEE. CDR3 length equals 15 residues. The CDR3 protein is CASNLRTSGRAEGFF. In nucleotides, the CDR3 is TGTGCCAGCAACTTGCGGACTAGCGGGAGGGCTGAGGGGTTCTTC.

The gene calls are TRBV19 and TRBJ1-3; no reliable D call. Per the germline V gene, CDR1 is LNHDA and CDR2 is SQIVND (reference sequence). The CDR3 is 16 residues long. V dropped 4 bases and J dropped 0 bases, with 13 bases sitting between them. The CDR3 nucleotides read TGTGCCAGTAGTAACCGCGGGCCAAGCTCTGGAAACACCATATATTTT. It translates to CASSNRGPSSGNTIYF.

V and J are TRBV5-1 and TRBJ2-3; 7 bases match TRBD1. The germline V gene encodes CDR1 SGHRS and CDR2 YFSETQ. V was clipped by 4 bases and J by 8 bases; unmatched bases: 10. The CDR3 spans 14 residues. CDR3 sequence: CASSLDRVLGTQYF. The CDR3 nucleotides are TGCGCCAGCAGCCTTGACAGGGTTTTAGGTACGCAGTATTTT. Using reference TRBV5-1 and TRBJ2-3 for the parts outside the CDR3, the full variable domain is KAGVTQTPRYLIKTRGQQVTLSCSPISGHRSVSWYQQTPGQGLQFLFEYFSETQRNKGNFPGRFSGRQFSNSRSEMNVSTLELGDSALYLCASSLDRVLGTQYFGPGTRLTVL.

The chain carries TRBV9 and TRBJ2-7; a possible D gene is TRBD2 (5 bases). The ends were cut back, 0 bases at V and 5 bases at J, with 15 bases in the middle. CDR1 SGDLS and CDR2 YYNGEE come from the germline V gene. The CDR3 is 15 amino acids. In DNA form, the CDR3 reads TGTGCCAGCAGCGTAGGCCCCGGGAACTGGGACGAGCAGTACTTC. It yields the protein CASSVGPGNWDEQYF. Variable domain in full (rest from reference TRBV9 and TRBJ2-7): DSGVTQTPKHLITATGQRVTLRCSPRSGDLSVYWYQQSLDQGLQFLIQYYNGEERAKGNILERFSAQQFPDLHSELNLSSLELGDSALYFCASSVGPGNWDEQYFGPGTRLTVT.